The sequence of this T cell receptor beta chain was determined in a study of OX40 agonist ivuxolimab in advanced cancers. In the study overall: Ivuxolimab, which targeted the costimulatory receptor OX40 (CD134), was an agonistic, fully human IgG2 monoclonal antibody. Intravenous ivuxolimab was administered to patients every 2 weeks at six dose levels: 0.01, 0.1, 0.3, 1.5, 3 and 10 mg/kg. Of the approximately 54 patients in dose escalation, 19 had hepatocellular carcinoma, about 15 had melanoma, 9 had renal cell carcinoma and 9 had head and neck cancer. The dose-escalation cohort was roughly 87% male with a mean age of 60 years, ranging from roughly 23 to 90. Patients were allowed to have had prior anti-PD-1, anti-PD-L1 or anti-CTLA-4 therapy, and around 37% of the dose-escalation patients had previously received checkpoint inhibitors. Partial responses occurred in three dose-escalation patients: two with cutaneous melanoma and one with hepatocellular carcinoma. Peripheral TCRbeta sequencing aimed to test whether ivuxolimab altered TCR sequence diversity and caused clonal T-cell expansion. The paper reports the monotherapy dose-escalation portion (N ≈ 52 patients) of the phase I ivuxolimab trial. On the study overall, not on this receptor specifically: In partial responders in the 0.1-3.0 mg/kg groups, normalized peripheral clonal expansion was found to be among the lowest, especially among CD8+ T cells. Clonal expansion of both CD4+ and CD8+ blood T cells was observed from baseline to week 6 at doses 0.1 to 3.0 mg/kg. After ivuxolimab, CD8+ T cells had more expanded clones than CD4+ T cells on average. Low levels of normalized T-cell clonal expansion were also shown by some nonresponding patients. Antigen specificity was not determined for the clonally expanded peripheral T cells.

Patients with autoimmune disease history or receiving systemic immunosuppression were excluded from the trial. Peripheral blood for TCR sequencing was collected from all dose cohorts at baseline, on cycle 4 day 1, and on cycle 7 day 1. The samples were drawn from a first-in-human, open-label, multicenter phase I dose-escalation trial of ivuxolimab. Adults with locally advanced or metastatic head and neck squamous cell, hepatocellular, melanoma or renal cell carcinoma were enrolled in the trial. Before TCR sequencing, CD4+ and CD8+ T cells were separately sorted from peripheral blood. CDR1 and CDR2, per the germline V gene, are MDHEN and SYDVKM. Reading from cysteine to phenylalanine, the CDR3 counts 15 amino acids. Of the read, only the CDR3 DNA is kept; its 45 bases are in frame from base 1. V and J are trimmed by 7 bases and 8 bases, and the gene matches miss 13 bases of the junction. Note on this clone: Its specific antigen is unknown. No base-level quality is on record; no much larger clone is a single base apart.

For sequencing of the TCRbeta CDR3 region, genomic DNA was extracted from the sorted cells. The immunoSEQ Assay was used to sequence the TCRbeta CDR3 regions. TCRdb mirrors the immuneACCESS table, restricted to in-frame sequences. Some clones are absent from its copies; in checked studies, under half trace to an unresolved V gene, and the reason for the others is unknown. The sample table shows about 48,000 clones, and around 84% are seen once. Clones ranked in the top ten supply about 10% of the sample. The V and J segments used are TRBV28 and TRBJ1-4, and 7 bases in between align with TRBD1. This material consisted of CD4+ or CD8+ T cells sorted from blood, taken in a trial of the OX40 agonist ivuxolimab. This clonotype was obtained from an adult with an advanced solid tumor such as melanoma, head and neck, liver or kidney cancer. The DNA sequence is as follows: TGTGCCAGCACCGACAACAGGGGATTACGGGAAAAACTGTTTTTT. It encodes CASTDNRGLREKLFF.